The 23 T cell receptor beta chains below all came from one sample that was sequenced in a study of PD-1 blockade in mismatch repair-deficient tumors. Their antigen targets remain unknown. The protocol was immunoSEQ multiplex PCR, while the TCRdb copy is restricted to in-frame clones and leaves out a portion. The table shows 7,500 to 10,000 clones, with over 70% occurring only once. This sample's time point: 10-day in vitro stimulation with candidate neoantigen peptide 7. The specimen comprised cells cultured in vitro, sampled from a patient treated with pembrolizumab. The receptors originated from an adult with mismatch repair-deficient cancer.

The chain links TRBV25-1 to TRBJ1-1; a possible D gene is TRBD1 (6 bases). This CDR3 has 14 amino acids. Looked up from germline, CDR1 is MGHDK and CDR2 is SYGVNS. V dropped 5 bases and J dropped 6 bases, with 16 bases sitting between them. The CDR3 loop reads CASSTLQGYAEAFF. DNA of the CDR3: TGTGCCAGCAGTACACTTCAGGGGTACGCTGAAGCTTTCTTT. Variable domain in full (rest from reference TRBV25-1 and TRBJ1-1): EADIYQTPRYLVIGTGKKITLECSQTMGHDKMYWYQQDPGMELHLIHYSYGVNSTEKGDLSSESTVSRIRTEHFPLTLESARPSHTSQYLCASSTLQGYAEAFFGQGTRLTVV.

For this clone: Sequence at one end of the junction differs from germline and may be a read error. V gene TRBV29-1 combines with J gene TRBJ2-7; 11 positions match TRBD2. The CDR3 contains 13 residues. The germline V gene has CDR1 SQVTM and CDR2 ANQGSEA. In DNA, the CDR3 is TGCAGCGTTGAACGGGGGACTAGCGGACCGAGGCGCTTC. Translated: CSVERGTSGPRRF.

This sequence joins TRBV28 and TRBJ2-3, with TRBD2 as a possible D gene (7 bases). Germline CDR1 MDHEN, CDR2 SYDVKM. V lost 5 bases and J 6 bases, leaving 18 bases between the germline ends. CDR3 length equals 15 residues. CDR3 DNA sequence: TGTGCCAGCAGTCCCCCGCGGGGGCGAGGGGATACGCAGTATTTT. It yields the protein CASSPPRGRGDTQYF.

CDR3 region: CASSVEVAGPTYEQFF. The CDR3 DNA reads as TGTGCCAGCAGCGTAGAAGTAGCGGGACCCACCTATGAGCAGTTCTTC. The rearrangement links TRBV9 to TRBJ2-1, with 8 bases that match TRBD2. Germline V lookup: CDR1 SGDLS, CDR2 YYNGEE. The trim removed 0 bases at V and 8 bases at J, leaving 10 bases unmatched. The CDR3 is 16 amino acids. Variable domain in full (rest from reference TRBV9 and TRBJ2-1): DSGVTQTPKHLITATGQRVTLRCSPRSGDLSVYWYQQSLDQGLQFLIQYYNGEERAKGNILERFSAQQFPDLHSELNLSSLELGDSALYFCASSVEVAGPTYEQFFGPGTRLTVL.

Only one count was recorded for this clone. The chain recombines TRBV28 with TRBJ2-7; maybe TRBD1 (6 bases). V was trimmed by 2 bases and J by 4 bases, leaving 18 bases between them. Germline loops: CDR1 MDHEN, CDR2 SYDVKM. This CDR3 spans 16 amino acids. Written as DNA, the CDR3 is TGTGCCAGCAGTTTACCTACTCCGACAGGTCAATACGAGCAGTACTTC. Translation gives CASSLPTPTGQYEQYF.

This clone was observed a few times. V usage is TRBV28 and J usage is TRBJ1-2, with TRBD1 identical over 8 bases. This CDR3 region has 12 residues. V lost 7 bases and J lost 6; bases outside the gene matches: 4. Germline lookup yields CDR1 MDHEN and CDR2 SYDVKM. CDR3 in amino acids: CASTADRDGYTF. The CDR3, as DNA: TGTGCCAGCACCGCGGACAGGGATGGCTACACCTTC.

The chain is built from TRBV28 and TRBJ2-1; 11 nucleotides line up with TRBD2. The J segment lost 6 bases and the V segment lost 7 bases, leaving 5 bases of the junction unmatched. The germline CDR1 and CDR2 sequences are MDHEN and SYDVKM. The CDR3 is made up of 14 amino acids. For the CDR3, the DNA is TGTGCCAGCAACCGACTAGCGGGAAGCAATGAGCAGTTCTTC. It codes for CASNRLAGSNEQFF.

The genes are TRBV6-5 and TRBJ2-2; 7 nucleotides match TRBD1. Germline V gene lookup returns CDR1 MNHEY and CDR2 SVGAGI. The junction had 2 bases not matched to a gene; V was cut back by 0 bases and J by 1 base. CDR3 length equals 16 residues. The CDR3 protein is CASSYSRDRNTGELFF. The CDR3 DNA sequence: TGTGCCAGCAGTTACTCCCGGGACAGGAACACCGGGGAGCTGTTTTTT.

There are a few counts of this clone. The V gene is TRBV4-1, the J gene TRBJ1-5; D is unclear. Per germline, CDR1 MGHRA and CDR2 YSYEKL. V dropped 1 base and J dropped 1 base, with 8 bases sitting between them. The CDR3 loop spans 15 amino acids. The DNA for the CDR3 is TGCGCCAGCAGCCAAGGGTACAGAAGCAATCAGCCCCAGCATTTT. Its translation is CASSQGYRSNQPQHF.

The chain joins TRBV28 to TRBJ1-5; D may be TRBD1 (6 bases). The V and J ends lost 6 bases and 0 bases respectively, with 12 bases between them. The CDR3 consists of 15 residues. The germline V gene encodes CDR1 MDHEN and CDR2 SYDVKM. CDR3 protein: CASRTRTDSNQPQHF. For the CDR3, the DNA is TGTGCCAGCAGGACTCGGACAGATAGCAATCAGCCCCAGCATTTT.

This chain uses TRBV27 with TRBJ2-1; the D is unclear. The CDR3 has 13 amino acids. Looked up from germline, CDR1 is MNHEY and CDR2 is SMNVEV (reference sequence). V shed 9 bases and J shed 7 bases, with 16 bases lying between them. The CDR3 sequence is CASSPSGGNEQFF. The CDR3, as DNA: TGTGCCAGTTCCCCCAGTGGTGGGAATGAGCAGTTCTTC.

The chain links TRBV4-1 to TRBJ2-1; TRBD2 aligns across 13 bases. This CDR3 spans 15 amino acids. Germline lookup yields CDR1 MGHRA and CDR2 YSYEKL. Trimming removed 4 bases from V and 6 bases from J; junction bases left unmatched: 3. This chain's CDR3 is CASSLWTSGSNEQFF. CDR3 nucleotides: TGCGCCAGCAGCCTCTGGACTAGCGGGAGCAATGAGCAGTTCTTC.

The chain is built from TRBV5-6 and TRBJ1-2; D is uncertain. CDR1 and CDR2 from the germline V gene are SGHDT and YYEEEE. Trimming shortened V by 4 bases and J by 3 bases, and 13 bases separated the two germline ends. The CDR3 is 14 amino acids. The CDR3 spells CASSPAREDYGYTF. CDR3 nucleotide sequence: TGTGCCAGCAGCCCAGCGAGGGAGGACTATGGCTACACCTTC.

The chain couples TRBV28 to TRBJ1-2, with D perhaps TRBD1 (6 bases). Between the trimmed V and J ends, which lost 8 bases and 8 bases, there was a span of 18 bases. This CDR3 contains 13 residues. Germline V gene data show CDR1 as MDHEN and CDR2 as SYDVKM. The CDR3 coding sequence is TGTGCCAGCTCTTTTCCTGACAGGATAGGCTACACCTTC. Its protein is CASSFPDRIGYTF.

This clone was observed a single time. V usage is TRBV5-1 and J usage is TRBJ2-2, with 7 bases identical to TRBD2. V was pared by 1 base and J by 4 bases, with 10 bases of the junction left unmatched. CDR1 SGHRS and CDR2 YFSETQ come from the germline V gene. This CDR3 is built from 17 residues. The CDR3 DNA reads as TGCGCCAGCAGCTTGAGGTCGCGGGAGCGGGGCACCGGGGAGCTGTTTTTT. Protein product: CASSLRSRERGTGELFF.

The chain combines TRBV7-2 with TRBJ1-5; D uncertain. The CDR3 length is 17 residues. From germline, CDR1 is SGHTA and CDR2 FQGNSA. The V and J ends lost 4 bases and 0 bases respectively, with 16 bases between them. As DNA, the CDR3 is TGTGCCAGCAGCTCCGAGTCAACACTTAATAGCAATCAGCCCCAGCATTTT. Encoded protein: CASSSESTLNSNQPQHF.

The V gene is TRBV27, the J gene TRBJ1-2, with no clear D. With 2 bases removed from V and 8 bases from J, the gap between germline ends came to 3 bases. The CDR3 is 10 residues long. Germline V gene lookup returns CDR1 MNHEY and CDR2 SMNVEV (reference sequence). CDR3 loop: CASSLKGYTF. DNA for the CDR3: TGTGCCAGCAGTTTAAAGGGCTACACCTTC.

The chain joins TRBV29-1 to TRBJ1-1, with D possibly matching TRBD1 (6 bases). This CDR3 region has 13 residues. Trimming took 4 bases from V and 0 from J, leaving 9 bases between them. CDR1 and CDR2 (germline): SQVTM, ANQGSEA. CDR3 amino acids: CSVAGHLNTEAFF. CDR3 bases: TGCAGCGTTGCGGGACACCTGAACACTGAAGCTTTCTTT.

This clone was seen a single time. V is TRBV27 and J is TRBJ2-7, with 7 bases aligning to TRBD2. This CDR3 is built from 15 residues. Germline CDR1 reads MNHEY; CDR2 reads SMNVEV (reference sequence). V dropped 7 bases and J dropped 3; count of bases not matched to a gene: 12. The CDR3 sequence: CASTLLAASFYEQYF. The CDR3, as DNA: TGTGCCAGCACCCTTCTAGCGGCTTCGTTCTACGAGCAGTACTTC.

The V and J genes are TRBV4-1 and TRBJ2-1; D not resolved. The CDR3 runs 14 residues. The V end was cut by 1 base, the J end by 4 bases, with 8 bases between. Germline V gene data show CDR1 as MGHRA and CDR2 as YSYEKL. This chain's CDR3 is CASSQGSSYNEQFF. In DNA, the CDR3 is TGCGCCAGCAGCCAAGGCTCGTCTTACAATGAGCAGTTCTTC.

This clone has only one observation. The chain uses TRBV7-3 and TRBJ2-2, with 8 bases identical to TRBD2. Germline CDR1 SGHTA, CDR2 FQGTGA. Unmatched junction bases numbered 9, after V lost 6 bases and J lost 0 bases. There are 17 residues in the CDR3. The CDR3 here is CASRKGRLASNTGELFF. Here the CDR3 DNA reads TGTGCCAGCAGGAAGGGAAGACTAGCGTCGAACACCGGGGAGCTGTTTTTT. The full variable domain, its missing parts supplied by reference TRBV7-3 and TRBJ2-2, is GAGVSQTPSNKVTEKGKYVELRCDPISGHTALYWYRQSLGQGPEFLIYFQGTGAADDSGLPNDRFFAVRPEGSVSTLKIQRTERGDSAVYLCASRKGRLASNTGELFFGEGSRLTVL.

V gene TRBV28 combines with J gene TRBJ2-7; 7 bases line up with TRBD1. Trimming took 5 bases from V and 0 from J; bases not matched to a gene: 7. Germline V gene data show CDR1 as MDHEN and CDR2 as SYDVKM. The CDR3 spans 15 residues. As DNA, the CDR3 is TGTGCCAGCAGTCTCAGGGGGTTCAGCTCCTACGAGCAGTACTTC. This gives the protein CASSLRGFSSYEQYF.

The chain uses TRBV19 and TRBJ2-3, with D possibly TRBD2 on 5 matching bases. This CDR3 is built from 15 residues. Trimming pared 8 bases from V and 0 bases from J, leaving 15 bases between. Germline CDR1 reads LNHDA; CDR2 reads SQIVND (reference sequence). CDR3 loop: CASGVGDVSTDTQYF. The CDR3 region has the DNA TGTGCCAGTGGGGTGGGAGACGTTAGCACAGATACGCAGTATTTT.